Listed below are T cell receptor beta chains from one sample, sequenced in a study of blood T cell repertoires in COVID-19. Measured with immunoSEQ multiplex PCR; TCRdb has only the in-frame clones, and not every one. The sample consists of about 120,000 clones, roughly three quarters of them appearing once. The sequenced sample consisted of peripheral blood. These receptors all stem from a woman older than 75 with acute or convalescent COVID-19. The CDR3 runs from the conserved cysteine through the conserved F or W. Each record gives: V gene, J gene, clone size, D gene, CDR3 protein. D genes are given only for firm matches. Only some rows state a clone size, as once, few, many or a class for expanded clones.

TRBV5-1	TRBJ1-1	.	.	CASRHNRENTEAFF
TRBV15	TRBJ1-2	.	TRBD1	CATSRDVDRDYGYTF
TRBV19	TRBJ1-5	.	TRBD1	CASIKTGGGNQPQHF
TRBV5-4	TRBJ2-5	once	TRBD1	CASSFTAGTAQETQYF
TRBV28	TRBJ2-1	.	TRBD2	CASSKVRVYTSGPYNEQFF
TRBV15	TRBJ2-5	.	.	CATSRGPGETQYF
TRBV9	TRBJ2-2	.	.	CASSQQTGVNTGELFF
TRBV5-6	TRBJ1-3	.	.	CASSSFDRISGNTIYF
TRBV5-4	TRBJ2-7	.	TRBD2	CASSLGLAGAETEQYF
TRBV7-8	TRBJ1-2	.	.	CASSQTLDQGYTF
TRBV24-1	TRBJ2-1	.	.	CATSDLREQFF
TRBV7-2	TRBJ2-2	.	TRBD2	CASSKGLAGDANTGELFF
TRBV12-3/TRBV12-4	TRBJ1-2	once	.	CASTPEGRGGYTF
TRBV28	TRBJ2-1	.	TRBD1	CASSQRGQNYNEQFF
TRBV5-1	TRBJ1-1	.	.	CASSLSVLGGGQNTEAFF
TRBV29-1	TRBJ1-1	.	TRBD1	CSADLRDRARQGTEAFF
TRBV29-1	TRBJ2-1	few	TRBD2	CSVEDPRLAGKSYNEQFF
TRBV7-7	TRBJ2-5	.	TRBD1	CASSLDRGLQETQYF
TRBV7-9	TRBJ1-2	.	.	CASSPNSEGVGYTF
TRBV6-2/TRBV6-3	TRBJ1-5	.	.	CASSQRGRGGQPQHF
TRBV13	TRBJ2-7	.	.	CASSLGVRVSYEQYF
TRBV15	TRBJ2-5	.	TRBD2	CATSRWGTSGSMLETQYF
TRBV6-5	TRBJ2-1	few	.	CASSYSGGGGYNEQFF
TRBV4-1	TRBJ1-5	few	TRBD1	CASSNPDRGGNQPQHF
TRBV24-1	TRBJ2-2	.	.	CATSDLRNSGTGELFF
TRBV19	TRBJ2-3	once	.	CASSIYRGGDTQYF
TRBV5-1	TRBJ2-3	.	TRBD2	CASSLSGGSTDTQYF
TRBV28	TRBJ2-2	.	.	CASSFGGHTGELFF
TRBV19	TRBJ2-2	.	.	CASSMVSRGGNTGELFF
TRBV6-5	TRBJ1-4	.	.	CASSLNRAEGKLFF
TRBV4-1	TRBJ2-7	.	TRBD1	CASSRGQGYEQYF
TRBV6-5	TRBJ1-2	.	TRBD1	CASSSLGTGTYGYTF
TRBV19	TRBJ2-1	.	TRBD1	CASSIGGTGRHNEQFF
TRBV19	TRBJ2-1	.	.	CASSIDHSAPSSYNEQFF
TRBV7-2	TRBJ1-2	.	.	CASSLDYGDYGYTF
TRBV7-3	TRBJ1-1	.	TRBD1	CASSLFAGGLNTEAFF
TRBV11-1	TRBJ1-1	.	.	CASSDGVGTEAFF
TRBV9	TRBJ2-1	.	.	CASSVEGVDRYNEQFF
TRBV7-8	TRBJ1-3	.	.	CASSSGGLPGSGNTIYF
TRBV29-1	TRBJ2-1	.	.	CSGGIRYNEQFF